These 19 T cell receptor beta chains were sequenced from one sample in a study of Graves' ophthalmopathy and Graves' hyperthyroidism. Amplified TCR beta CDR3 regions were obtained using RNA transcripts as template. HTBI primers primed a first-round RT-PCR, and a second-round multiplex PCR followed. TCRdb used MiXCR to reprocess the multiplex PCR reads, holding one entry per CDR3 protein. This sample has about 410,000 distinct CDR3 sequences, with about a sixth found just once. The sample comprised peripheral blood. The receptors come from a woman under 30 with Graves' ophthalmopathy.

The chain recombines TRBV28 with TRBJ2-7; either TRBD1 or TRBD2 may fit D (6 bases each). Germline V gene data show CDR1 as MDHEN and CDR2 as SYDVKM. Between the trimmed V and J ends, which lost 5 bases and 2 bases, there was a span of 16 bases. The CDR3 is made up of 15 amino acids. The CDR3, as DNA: TGTGCCAGCAGTGGTGGGCTCCGGGGGCCCTACGAGCAGTACTTC. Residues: CASSGGLRGPYEQYF.

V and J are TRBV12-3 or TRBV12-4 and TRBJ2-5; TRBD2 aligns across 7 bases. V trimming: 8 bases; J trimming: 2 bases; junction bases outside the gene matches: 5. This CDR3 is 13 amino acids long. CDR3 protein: CASGGGPQETQYF. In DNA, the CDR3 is TGTGCCAGCGGGGGAGGGCCACAAGAGACCCAGTACTTC.

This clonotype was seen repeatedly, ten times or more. The CDR3: CASSSTGTVNTGELFF. The CDR3 DNA sequence: TGTGCCAGCAGCTCAACCGGGACTGTGAACACCGGGGAGCTGTTTTTT. The rearrangement uses TRBV11-2 and TRBJ2-2, with a weak D call TRBD2 (6 bases). Trimming took 4 bases from V and 1 from J, leaving 13 bases between them. Germline lookup yields CDR1 SGHAT and CDR2 FQNNGV. This CDR3 is 16 amino acids long.

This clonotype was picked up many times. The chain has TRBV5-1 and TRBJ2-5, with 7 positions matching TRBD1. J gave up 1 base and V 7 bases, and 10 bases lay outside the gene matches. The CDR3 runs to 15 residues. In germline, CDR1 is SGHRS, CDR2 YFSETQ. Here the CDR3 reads CASGPKRGPQETQYF. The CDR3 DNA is TGCGCCAGCGGACCTAAGAGGGGGCCCCAAGAGACCCAGTACTTC.

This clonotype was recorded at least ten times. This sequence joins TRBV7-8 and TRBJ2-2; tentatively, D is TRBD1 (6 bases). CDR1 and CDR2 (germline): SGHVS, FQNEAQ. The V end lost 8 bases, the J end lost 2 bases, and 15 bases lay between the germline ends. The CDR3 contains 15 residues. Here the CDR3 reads CASGVTGVNTGELFF. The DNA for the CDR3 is TGTGCCAGCGGAGTGACAGGTGTTAACACCGGGGAGCTGTTTTTT.

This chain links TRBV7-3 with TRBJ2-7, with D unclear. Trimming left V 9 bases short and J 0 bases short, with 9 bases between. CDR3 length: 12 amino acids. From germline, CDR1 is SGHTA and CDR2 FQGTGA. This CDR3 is CARIRCSYEQYF. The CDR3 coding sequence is TGTGCCAGAATCCGTTGCTCCTACGAGCAGTACTTC.

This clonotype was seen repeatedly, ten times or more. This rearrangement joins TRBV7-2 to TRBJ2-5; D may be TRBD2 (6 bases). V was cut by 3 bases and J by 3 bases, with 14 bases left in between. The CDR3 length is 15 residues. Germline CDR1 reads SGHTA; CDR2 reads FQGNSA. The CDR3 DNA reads TGTGCCAGCAGCTTTTCGGGACTCGCGGAAGAGACCCAGTACTTC. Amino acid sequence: CASSFSGLAEETQYF.

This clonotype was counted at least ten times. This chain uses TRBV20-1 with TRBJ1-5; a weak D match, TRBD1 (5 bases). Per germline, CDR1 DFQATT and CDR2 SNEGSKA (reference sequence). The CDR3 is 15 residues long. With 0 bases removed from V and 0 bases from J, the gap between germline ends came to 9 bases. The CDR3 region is CSAREKGISNQPQHF. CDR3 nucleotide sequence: TGCAGTGCTAGAGAAAAGGGGATTAGCAATCAGCCCCAGCATTTT.

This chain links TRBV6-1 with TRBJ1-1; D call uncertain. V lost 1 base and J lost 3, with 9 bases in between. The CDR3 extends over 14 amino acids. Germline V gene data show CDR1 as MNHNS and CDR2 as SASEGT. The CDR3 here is CASSEGREDTEAFF. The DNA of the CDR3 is TGTGCCAGCAGTGAAGGAAGGGAGGACACTGAAGCTTTCTTT.

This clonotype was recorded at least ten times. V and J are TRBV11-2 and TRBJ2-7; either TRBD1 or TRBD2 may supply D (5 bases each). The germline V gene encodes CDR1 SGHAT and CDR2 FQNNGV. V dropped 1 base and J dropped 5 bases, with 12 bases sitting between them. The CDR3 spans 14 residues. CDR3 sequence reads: CASSLVGQGDEQYF. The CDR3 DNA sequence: TGTGCCAGCAGCTTAGTCGGGCAGGGAGACGAGCAGTACTTC.

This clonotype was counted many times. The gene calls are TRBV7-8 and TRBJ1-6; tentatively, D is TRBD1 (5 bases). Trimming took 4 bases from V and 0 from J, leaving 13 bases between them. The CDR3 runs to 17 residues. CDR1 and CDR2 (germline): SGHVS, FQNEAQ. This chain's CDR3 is CASSSGLPSSYNSPLHF. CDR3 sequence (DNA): TGTGCCAGCAGCTCGGGACTTCCGAGCTCCTATAATTCACCCCTCCACTTT.

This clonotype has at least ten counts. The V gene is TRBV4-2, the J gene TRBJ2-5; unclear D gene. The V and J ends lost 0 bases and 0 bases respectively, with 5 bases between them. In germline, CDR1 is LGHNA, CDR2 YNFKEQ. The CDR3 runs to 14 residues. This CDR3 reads CASSQDGNQETQYF. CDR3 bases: TGTGCCAGCAGCCAAGATGGGAACCAAGAGACCCAGTACTTC.

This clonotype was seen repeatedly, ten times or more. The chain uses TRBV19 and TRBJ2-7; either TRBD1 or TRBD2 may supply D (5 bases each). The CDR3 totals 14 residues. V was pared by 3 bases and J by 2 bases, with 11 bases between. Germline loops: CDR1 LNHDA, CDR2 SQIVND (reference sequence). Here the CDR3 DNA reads TGTGCCAGTAGTATCGGGACGTCGACCTACGAGCAGTACTTC. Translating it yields CASSIGTSTYEQYF.

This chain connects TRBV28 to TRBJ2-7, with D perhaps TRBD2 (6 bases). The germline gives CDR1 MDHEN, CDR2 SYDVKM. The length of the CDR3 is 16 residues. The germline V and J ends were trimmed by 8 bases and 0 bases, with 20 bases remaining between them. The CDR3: CASGPLPGLSSYEQYF. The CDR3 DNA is TGTGCCAGCGGTCCCCTACCGGGACTGAGCTCCTACGAGCAGTACTTC.

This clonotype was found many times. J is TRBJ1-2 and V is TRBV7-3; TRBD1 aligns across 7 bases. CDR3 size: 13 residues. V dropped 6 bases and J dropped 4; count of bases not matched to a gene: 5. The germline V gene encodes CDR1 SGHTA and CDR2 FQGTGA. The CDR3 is CASSRDSLYGYTF. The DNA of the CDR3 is TGTGCCAGCAGTCGGGACAGCCTCTATGGCTACACCTTC. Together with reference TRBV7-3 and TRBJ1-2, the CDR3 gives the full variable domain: GAGVSQTPSNKVTEKGKYVELRCDPISGHTALYWYRQSLGQGPEFLIYFQGTGAADDSGLPNDRFFAVRPEGSVSTLKIQRTERGDSAVYLCASSRDSLYGYTFGSGTRLTVV.

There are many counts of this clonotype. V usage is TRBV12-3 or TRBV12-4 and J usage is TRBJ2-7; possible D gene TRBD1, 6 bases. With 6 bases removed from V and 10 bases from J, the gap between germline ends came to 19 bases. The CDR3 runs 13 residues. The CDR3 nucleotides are TGTGCCAGCAGCCAGGACAGCTCTACGAGCCAGTACTTC. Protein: CASSQDSSTSQYF.

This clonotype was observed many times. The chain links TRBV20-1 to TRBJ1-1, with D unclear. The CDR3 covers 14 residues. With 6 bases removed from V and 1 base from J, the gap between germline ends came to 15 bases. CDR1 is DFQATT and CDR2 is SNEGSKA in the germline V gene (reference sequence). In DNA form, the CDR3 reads TGCAGTGCGGCCCATGGCAGGCCGAACACTGAAGCTTTCTTT. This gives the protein CSAAHGRPNTEAFF.

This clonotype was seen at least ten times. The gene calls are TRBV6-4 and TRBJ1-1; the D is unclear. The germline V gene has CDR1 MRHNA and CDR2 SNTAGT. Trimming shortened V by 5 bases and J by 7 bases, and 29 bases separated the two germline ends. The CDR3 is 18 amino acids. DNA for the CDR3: TGTGCCAGCAGTCTCCCCCCCCCTCCCGACAATCGATTACGTGAAGCTTTCTTT. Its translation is CASSLPPPPDNRLREAFF.

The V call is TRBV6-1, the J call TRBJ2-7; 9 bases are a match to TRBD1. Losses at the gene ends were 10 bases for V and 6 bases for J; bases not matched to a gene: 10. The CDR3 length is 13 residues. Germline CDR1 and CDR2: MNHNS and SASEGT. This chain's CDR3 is CATGDRVKGEQYF. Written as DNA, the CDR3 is TGTGCCACCGGGGACAGGGTAAAGGGCGAGCAGTACTTC.